This T cell receptor beta chain came from a study of T cells expressing NK-cell markers. Whole-study findings and limits: Topping the CD3+CD56-NKG2C+ fraction as well were these clonotypes, in a handful of donors.

This CDR3 has 14 residues. Looked up from germline, CDR1 is SGHRS and CDR2 is YFSETQ. About this clonotype itself: The antigen is unknown.

Following a re-call of the 5' RACE reads, TCRdb has one entry per CDR3 protein and lacks DNA. The data show fewer than 200,000 distinct CDR3 sequences, and the top ten clones hold approximately 17%. This TCR was sampled from a woman aged 18 to 75 in good health. The chain links TRBV5-1 to TRBJ2-2. Material: blood T cells: a sorted CD56 or NKG2C T cell subset, CD4+ or CD8+ T cells, or bulk PBMC T cells (not recorded which). CDR3 sequence reads: CASSITSNTGELFF.